These 28 T cell receptor beta chains were sequenced from one sample in a study of PD-1 blockade in classical Hodgkin lymphoma. Time point specified: cycle 4 day 1 (C4D1), after 6 weeks of nivolumab. Brentuximab vedotin exposure varied, and every patient relapsed after autologous stem cell transplantation. Data came from immunoSEQ multiplex PCR; TCRdb stores just in-frame clones and leaves some out. The sample lists 15,000 to 20,000 clones, more than 75% occurring once. The sample was peripheral blood mononuclear cells (PBMCs), taken before the fourth cycle of nivolumab. The receptors stem from a human donor with classical Hodgkin lymphoma.

The chain links TRBV7-8 to TRBJ1-2; 10 bases match TRBD1. CDR1 is SGHVS and CDR2 is FQNEAQ in the germline V gene. CDR3 length: 18 residues. V lost 2 bases, J lost 4 bases, and 13 bases stayed unmatched. The CDR3 protein is CASSLSMGDRGRVYGYTF. The CDR3 coding sequence is TGTGCCAGCAGCTTAAGCATGGGTGACAGGGGGCGCGTCTATGGCTACACCTTC.

The chain uses TRBV7-9 and TRBJ2-1; D is unclear. Looked up from germline, CDR1 is SEHNR and CDR2 is FQNEAQ (reference sequence). The CDR3 is 11 residues long. Trimming took off 2 bases at V and 9 bases at J, with 5 bases between the two ends. The CDR3 nucleotides are TGTGCCAGCAGCTTAAAGGTTGAGCAGTTCTTC. Protein: CASSLKVEQFF.

The chain joins TRBV28 to TRBJ1-3; the D gene is possibly TRBD1 (5 bases). The CDR3 is 12 residues long. CDR1 is MDHEN and CDR2 is SYDVKM in the germline V gene. Trimming cost V 6 bases and J 8 bases, with 11 bases left between them. The CDR3 sequence is CASRGPDHTIYF. The DNA for the CDR3 is TGTGCCAGCAGGGGGCCGGACCACACCATATATTTT.

The rearrangement uses TRBV9 and TRBJ1-1; the D is unclear. Deletions cut 3 bases from V and 0 bases from J, with 15 bases between. Germline values: CDR1 SGDLS, CDR2 YYNGEE. This CDR3 is 16 amino acids long. DNA of the CDR3: TGTGCCAGCAGCGCGGAACGGACGGGGATGAACACTGAAGCTTTCTTT. Encoded protein: CASSAERTGMNTEAFF.

The chain employs TRBV2 and TRBJ2-5; TRBD2 aligns across 8 bases. This CDR3 region has 13 residues. Germline CDR1 reads SNHLY; CDR2 reads FYNNEI. J was trimmed by 3 bases and V by 6 bases; bases with no gene match: 3. The CDR3 loop reads CASRPAGEETQYF. The DNA for the CDR3 is TGTGCCAGCAGACCAGCGGGGGAAGAGACCCAGTACTTC.

The chain is built from TRBV2 and TRBJ2-5; D is perhaps TRBD1 (6 bases). The CDR3 is 14 residues long. Germline CDR1 is SNHLY and CDR2 is FYNNEI. The V end was cut by 8 bases, the J end by 0 bases, with 13 bases between. The CDR3 spells CASAGDIYQETQYF. For the CDR3, the DNA is TGTGCCAGCGCCGGGGACATTTACCAAGAGACCCAGTACTTC.

The rearrangement uses TRBV19 and TRBJ2-3, with 11 bases lining up with TRBD1. Unmatched junction bases numbered 10, after V lost 9 bases and J lost 2 bases. The CDR3 runs 16 residues. Germline V gives CDR1 LNHDA, CDR2 SQIVND (reference sequence). The CDR3 coding sequence is TGTGCCAGCGCCCTAGGACAGGGGGCCTTCACAGATACGCAGTATTTT. Translation gives CASALGQGAFTDTQYF.

This clone is termed medium-sized. V usage is TRBV5-6 and J usage is TRBJ2-1; TRBD1 might be the D (6 bases). Germline V gene sequence: CDR1 SGHDT, CDR2 YYEEEE. This CDR3 region has 15 residues. V lost 2 bases to trimming and J lost 7 bases, with 16 bases between them. CDR3 in amino acids: CASSLFIRGDNEQFF. CDR3 in DNA: TGTGCCAGCAGCTTATTTATCAGGGGAGATAATGAGCAGTTCTTC.

This chain uses TRBV7-8 with TRBJ2-7, with D possibly being TRBD2 (7 bases). Germline CDR1 and CDR2: SGHVS and FQNEAQ. The CDR3 extends over 14 amino acids. Trimming left V 4 bases short and J 4 bases short, with 14 bases between. DNA of the CDR3: TGTGCCAGCAGCTGGGACGCGGGGGCATACGAGCAGTACTTC. Translation gives CASSWDAGAYEQYF.

The chain employs TRBV10-1 and TRBJ1-1; no firm D call. The germline gives CDR1 WNHNN, CDR2 SYGVQD (reference sequence). Trimming took off 6 bases at V and 2 bases at J, with 7 bases between the two ends. CDR3 size: 12 residues. This CDR3 reads CASSQDNTEAFF. The CDR3 DNA reads TGCGCCAGCAGCCAGGATAACACTGAAGCTTTCTTT.

This clone appeared once. The rearrangement joins TRBV9 to TRBJ2-6; D is undetermined. Trimming took 1 base from V and 4 from J, leaving 6 bases between them. Germline V gene data show CDR1 as SGDLS and CDR2 as YYNGEE. The CDR3 has 14 residues. CDR3 region: CASSVLSGANVLTF. The DNA of the CDR3 is TGTGCCAGCAGCGTATTATCCGGGGCCAACGTCCTGACTTTC.

The chain is built from TRBV10-3 and TRBJ2-7; 8 bases line up with TRBD1. Germline lookup yields CDR1 ENHRY and CDR2 SYGVKD. The trim removed 8 bases at V and 9 bases at J, leaving 15 bases unmatched. The CDR3 loop spans 14 amino acids. CDR3 in amino acids: CAILWTGPKLGQYF. In nucleotides, the CDR3 is TGTGCCATCTTGTGGACAGGGCCAAAACTGGGGCAGTACTTC.

The chain links TRBV5-8 to TRBJ2-3; D is undetermined. The CDR3 sequence is 14 residues long. V was shortened by 4 bases and J by 2 bases, with 11 bases between the two germline ends. The germline CDR1 and CDR2 sequences are SGHTS and YDEGEE. The CDR3 sequence is CASSDLIYTDTQYF. The CDR3 DNA follows: TGTGCCAGCAGCGATTTGATATACACAGATACGCAGTATTTT. Full variable domain (remainder filled in from reference TRBV5-8 and TRBJ2-3): EAGVTQSPTHLIKTRGQQATLRCSPISGHTSVYWYQQALGLGLQFLLWYDEGEERNRGNFPPRFSGRQFPNYSSELNVNALELEDSALYLCASSDLIYTDTQYFGPGTRLTVL.

The rearrangement uses TRBV7-2 and TRBJ1-6, with 7 bases lining up with TRBD1. V dropped 1 base and J dropped 8; count of bases not matched to a gene: 14. Looked up from germline, CDR1 is SGHTA and CDR2 is FQGNSA. The CDR3 runs 18 residues. CDR3 region: CASSLGPRGQGVHSPLHF. CDR3 nucleotides: TGTGCCAGCAGCTTAGGCCCCCGGGGGCAGGGGGTTCATTCACCCCTCCACTTT.

The rearrangement uses TRBV10-2 and TRBJ1-3; D possibly corresponds to TRBD1 (6 bases). CDR1 is WSHSY and CDR2 is SAAADI in the germline V gene. The CDR3 has 14 amino acids. V dropped 6 bases and J dropped 2 bases, with 11 bases sitting between them. CDR3: CASRSQGAGNTIYF. CDR3 DNA sequence: TGCGCCAGCAGATCACAGGGAGCTGGAAACACCATATATTTT.

The V call is TRBV4-3, the J call TRBJ1-2; 7 bases agree with TRBD1. Per germline, CDR1 LGHNA and CDR2 YSLEER. Losses at the gene ends were 4 bases for V and 4 bases for J; bases not matched to a gene: 3. The CDR3 extends over 13 amino acids. The CDR3 is CASSRTGSYGYTF. CDR3 in DNA: TGCGCCAGCAGCCGGACAGGATCCTATGGCTACACCTTC.

This clone counts as medium-sized. This chain uses TRBV10-1 with TRBJ2-2; D not certain. V was cut by 8 bases and J by 7 bases, with 11 bases left in between. The germline V gene encodes CDR1 WNHNN and CDR2 SYGVQD (reference sequence). The CDR3 consists of 12 residues. CDR3 coding DNA: TGCGCCAGCTCCCGGGCTAGCGGGGAGCTGTTTTTT. Protein product: CASSRASGELFF.

This rearrangement joins TRBV5-1 to TRBJ2-6; 10 nucleotides match TRBD1. Germline assignment: CDR1 SGHRS and CDR2 YFSETQ. This CDR3 comprises 20 residues. The V segment lost 0 bases and the J segment 0 bases; nucleotides outside the gene matches: 9. CDR3 amino acids: CASSLGLWGQGTSGANVLTF. The CDR3 DNA follows: TGCGCCAGCAGCTTGGGGTTATGGGGACAGGGGACCTCTGGGGCCAACGTCCTGACTTTC.

The chain uses TRBV6-5 and TRBJ2-5; 9 bases match TRBD1. V lost 7 bases, J lost 5 bases, and 11 bases stayed unmatched. Per the germline V gene, CDR1 is MNHEY and CDR2 is SVGAGI. The length of the CDR3 is 15 residues. The CDR3 nucleotides read TGTGCCAGCATGCGTCCGACAGGGGGTTATGAGACCCAGTACTTC. Its translation is CASMRPTGGYETQYF.

The chain carries TRBV28 and TRBJ2-2; no reliable D call. V was trimmed by 4 bases and J by 0 bases, leaving 18 bases between them. The CDR3 is 18 amino acids. CDR1 and CDR2 from the germline V gene are MDHEN and SYDVKM. CDR3 residues: CASSSPPRTAANTGELFF. Written as DNA, the CDR3 is TGTGCCAGCAGTTCCCCCCCCCGGACCGCCGCGAACACCGGGGAGCTGTTTTTT.

The rearrangement uses TRBV6-6 and TRBJ2-7; no clear D gene. Germline V gives CDR1 MNHNY, CDR2 SVGAGI (reference sequence). V was pared by 0 bases and J by 7 bases, with 4 bases between. The CDR3 consists of 11 residues. CDR3 in DNA: TGTGCCAGCAGTTACTCGAGTGAGCAGTACTTC. Translation: CASSYSSEQYF.

The genes are TRBV19 and TRBJ1-4; a weak D match, TRBD1 (5 bases). Trimming took 5 bases from V and 3 from J, leaving 13 bases between them. The CDR3 runs to 15 residues. Germline assignment: CDR1 LNHDA and CDR2 SQIVND (reference sequence). The CDR3 nucleotides are TGTGCCAGTAGTTCTCCGGGACGGCCTAATGAAAAACTGTTTTTT. Its translation: CASSSPGRPNEKLFF.

The CDR3, as DNA: TGTGCCAGCAGACGGACTAGCGGGGGGGGAACAGATACGCAGTATTTT. It encodes CASRRTSGGGTDTQYF. The chain links TRBV6-6 to TRBJ2-3, with 15 bases that match TRBD2. The germline V gene has CDR1 MNHNY and CDR2 SVGAGI (reference sequence). Germline trimming cut 6 bases from V and 3 bases from J; bases unmatched to any gene: 4. This CDR3 has 16 residues.

J is TRBJ2-2 and V is TRBV9; a possible D gene is TRBD2 (6 bases). The CDR3 spans 17 residues. Trimming pared 1 base from V and 0 bases from J, leaving 13 bases between. In germline, CDR1 is SGDLS, CDR2 YYNGEE. CDR3 sequence: CASSVSPGDANTGELFF. DNA for the CDR3: TGTGCCAGCAGCGTAAGTCCGGGGGACGCGAACACCGGGGAGCTGTTTTTT.

This clone was counted only a few times. The chain has TRBV4-1 and TRBJ1-5, with 8 bases fitting TRBD1. Per the germline V gene, CDR1 is MGHRA and CDR2 is YSYEKL. This CDR3 has 15 amino acids. The ends lost 1 base at V and 6 bases at J; junction bases unmatched: 5. In nucleotides, the CDR3 is TGCGCCAGCAGCCAAGGAGGACAGGGAGTTCAGCCCCAGCATTTT. It yields the protein CASSQGGQGVQPQHF.

The chain carries TRBV2 and TRBJ2-5; no clear D. This CDR3 is 15 amino acids long. Germline V lookup: CDR1 SNHLY, CDR2 FYNNEI. V was pared by 2 bases and J by 5 bases, with 15 bases between. CDR3 DNA: TGTGCCAGCAGTGAAAACGTGAGGAGTCGCGAGACCCAGTACTTC. It specifies CASSENVRSRETQYF.

The rearrangement links TRBV6-5 to TRBJ2-4; 7 bases are shared with TRBD1. The germline CDR1 and CDR2 sequences are MNHEY and SVGAGI. V shed 4 bases, J shed 2 bases, and the junction held 8 bases outside the gene matches. CDR3 size: 16 residues. CDR3: CASSSDRRFTKNIQYF. CDR3 bases: TGTGCCAGCAGTTCGGACAGGCGATTTACCAAAAACATTCAGTACTTC.

The rearrangement links TRBV7-9 to TRBJ1-4; D not certain. V lost 4 bases, J lost 0 bases, and 18 bases lay in between. Per the germline V gene, CDR1 is SEHNR and CDR2 is FQNEAQ (reference sequence). The CDR3 is 18 amino acids. The CDR3 DNA reads as TGTGCCAGCAGCTCCTTTTCCCGGACCTCAGCAACTAATGAAAAACTGTTTTTT. This codes for CASSSFSRTSATNEKLFF.